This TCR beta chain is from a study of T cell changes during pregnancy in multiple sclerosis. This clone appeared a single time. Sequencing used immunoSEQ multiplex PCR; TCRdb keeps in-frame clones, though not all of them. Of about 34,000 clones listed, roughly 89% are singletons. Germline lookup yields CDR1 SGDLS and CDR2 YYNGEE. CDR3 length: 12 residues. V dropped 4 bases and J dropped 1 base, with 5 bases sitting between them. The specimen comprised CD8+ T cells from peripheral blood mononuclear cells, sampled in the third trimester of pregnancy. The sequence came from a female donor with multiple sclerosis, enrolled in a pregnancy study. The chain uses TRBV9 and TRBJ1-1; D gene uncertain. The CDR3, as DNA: TGTGCCAGCAGCCCCGGGAACACTGAAGCTTTCTTT. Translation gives CASSPGNTEAFF.